Listed below are T cell receptor beta chains from one sample, sequenced in a study of T cell responses to AZD1222 COVID-19 vaccine. TCRdb's table, derived via immunoSEQ multiplex PCR, lists solely in-frame clones and lacks some. The sample lists some 110,000 clones, 88% seen once, with about 9.7% in the top ten. Here the sequenced sample was peripheral blood, taken on day 0 of AZD1222 vaccination. These receptors came from an adult in good health. CDR3s leave out the opening cysteine and the closing phenylalanine or tryptophan.

j_call v_call cdr3_aa
TRBJ1-4 TRBV7-9 ASTYATNEKLF
TRBJ1-1 TRBV29-1 SVEVTNTEAF
TRBJ2-2 TRBV11-2 ASSQTVSGELF
TRBJ1-1 TRBV19 ASIYGQGGMNTEAF
TRBJ1-6 TRBV19 ASSIGGGSSYNSPLH
TRBJ2-3 TRBV24-1 ATSDFRGTDTQY
TRBJ1-3 TRBV10-3 AISEYTAGNTIY
TRBJ2-5 TRBV4-1 ASSRDREGETQY
TRBJ1-2 TRBV18 ASSPDKRYGYT
TRBJ1-6 TRBV13 ASSPHTLLGPYNSPLH
TRBJ2-3 TRBV5-1 ASTTHSTDTQY
TRBJ2-1 TRBV7-3 ASSLFSLGEQF
TRBJ1-5 TRBV27 ASSLQGSDQPQH
TRBJ2-7 TRBV29-1 SVQGGPNEQY
TRBJ1-2 TRBV19 ASSIVGGTYGYT
TRBJ1-2 TRBV3-1/TRBV3-2 ASSQQEGYT
TRBJ2-7 TRBV10-2 ATRGHLSYEQY
TRBJ2-3 TRBV28 ASSPGGRTTDTQY
TRBJ1-2 TRBV15 ATSRDRGGYT
TRBJ2-4 TRBV7-2 ASSTGTSGKNIQY
TRBJ2-7 TRBV15 ATSREYEQY
TRBJ2-1 TRBV15 ATSRPTSGEQF
TRBJ2-1 TRBV18 ASSPKESNEQF
TRBJ1-1 TRBV6-5 ASTGQNTEAF
TRBJ2-2 TRBV15 ATSRELAGVRELF
TRBJ1-2 TRBV19 ASSIEDRAYGYT
TRBJ1-1 TRBV5-4 ASSLWEGLNTEAF
TRBJ2-3 TRBV15 ATSRSGTDTQY
TRBJ2-3 TRBV5-1 ASTSDSPRTDTQY
TRBJ2-3 TRBV11-2 ASSWGGTSGSTDTQY
TRBJ1-4 TRBV28 ASSTEKGGREKLF
TRBJ1-2 TRBV2 ASRANDLSGLYGYT
TRBJ2-3 TRBV27 ASSTLADTSTDTQY
TRBJ2-5 TRBV6-2/TRBV6-3 ASSYNGAGETQY
TRBJ1-3 TRBV19 ASTLNQGSGNTIY
TRBJ2-7 TRBV28 ASSSPAPGQGLEQY
TRBJ2-7 TRBV5-5 ASSLAGARSYEQY
TRBJ2-1 TRBV6-6 ASSWGPVYNEQF
TRBJ1-3 TRBV9 ASSGGSWLSGNTIY
TRBJ2-7 TRBV19 ASSIGPQHPYEQY
TRBJ1-3 TRBV4-2 ASSQDITTGAGNTIY
TRBJ2-1 TRBV28 ASTGMSSYNEQF
TRBJ1-1 TRBV9 ASTDRGKGTEAF
TRBJ2-5 TRBV4-2 ASSLSALKETQY
TRBJ2-7 TRBV4-1 ASSQDYTSGRADSYEQY
TRBJ1-2 TRBV28 ASSLSGLQYGYT
TRBJ2-5 TRBV14 ASSSRDQETQY
TRBJ2-7 TRBV28 AGGQQGKGSNEQY
TRBJ2-5 TRBV7-2 ASSTFPRETQY
TRBJ2-7 TRBV5-4 ASSFSGTGIYEQY
TRBJ2-3 TRBV28 ASSSTATDTQY